This TCR beta chain was profiled in a study of T cells in Graves' hyperthyroidism and ophthalmopathy. V was cut by 5 bases and J by 0 bases, with 14 bases left in between. In germline, CDR1 is MNHNS, CDR2 SASEGT. The CDR3 loop spans 16 amino acids. The sample holds one count of this clonotype. Regions amplified from RNA transcripts were the TCR beta CDR3 regions. RT-PCR in the first round (using the HTBI primer set) targeted the TCR CDR3. TCRdb itself ran the multiplex PCR reads through MiXCR, one entry per CDR3 protein. The sample consists of roughly 240,000 distinct CDR3 sequences, approximately 25% of them appearing once.

Specimen: blood. This clonotype was obtained from a woman aged 35 to 49 with Graves' ophthalmopathy. This chain links TRBV6-1 with TRBJ1-5; possible D gene TRBD1, 6 bases. CDR3 nucleotide sequence: TGTGCCAGCAGTCCTACGGGGGGCTATAGCAATCAGCCCCAGCATTTT. It specifies CASSPTGGYSNQPQHF.